This TCR beta chain appears in the sequencing data of a study of regulatory T cells in long-lasting Graves disease. Study results and limitations: Gene preferences differed: TRBV28, TRBJ1-2, TRBJ2-5 in persistent cases.

This clonotype has ten or more counts. No antigen is known for it. TCR beta libraries were built with iRepertoire HTBI primers and Arm-PCR of CDR3 regions. TCRdb processed the multiplex PCR reads anew with MiXCR; each CDR3 protein has one entry. The sample holds approximately 350,000 distinct CDR3 sequences, roughly 25% seen once. Time point given: persistent/refractory GD, antithyroid drugs over 5 years with positive TRAb. RNA isolated from PBMCs was used to make the TCR library. Germline-derived CDR1 and CDR2 are SNHLY and FYNNEI. The V and J ends lost 7 bases and 5 bases respectively, with 8 bases between them. The CDR3 has 11 amino acids.

The sample here was peripheral blood mononuclear cells (PBMCs), taken when the disease was refractory, from a patient treated with antithyroid drugs. The chain recombines TRBV2 with TRBJ1-2; no clear D. This receptor was taken from a woman in her 40s with Graves disease. CDR3 DNA sequence: TGTGCCAGCACGGAGAGTTATGGCTACACCTTC. Translating it yields CASTESYGYTF.